This T cell receptor (beta chain) was captured in a study of Graves' ophthalmopathy and Graves' hyperthyroidism. Broader study findings: Also, most clonotypes expanded in the thyroid above 0.001 frequency appeared in blood. Ophthalmopathy progression was predicted by the model at less than 71% sensitivity and less than 80% specificity.

This clonotype was recorded at least ten times. Its specificity is not known. Germline CDR1 is SGHDT and CDR2 is YYEEEE. This CDR3 region has 13 residues. Trimming stripped 2 bases from V and 13 bases from J, with 13 bases between. Amplification from RNA transcripts yielded the TCR beta CDR3 regions. Scientists carried out first-round RT-PCR using HTBI primers and then a second-round multiplex PCR. Via MiXCR, TCRdb re-called the multiplex PCR reads, giving one row per CDR3 protein. The top ten hold about 1.6% of the sample, which has 350,000 to 400,000 distinct CDR3 sequences, approximately 20% seen once. Each donor who had ophthalmopathy showed moderate-to-severe activity, a CAS of ≥3, a NOSPECS of ≥4, and a duration under 3 months. Patients were excluded if they had other autoimmune diseases or uncontrolled infections, and likewise if pregnancy or lactation applied.

The TCR comes from a woman younger than 35 with Graves' ophthalmopathy. This chain connects TRBV5-6 to TRBJ1-6, with D possibly being TRBD1 (6 bases). Source material: peripheral blood. The CDR3 region has the DNA TGTGCCAGCAGCTTTCAGGACAGACATCCCCTCCACTTT. This encodes CASSFQDRHPLHF. The full variable domain, rest sourced from reference TRBV5-6 and TRBJ1-6, is DAGVTQSPTHLIKTRGQQVTLRCSPKSGHDTVSWYQQALGQGPQFIFQYYEEEERQRGNFPDRFSGHQFPNYSSELNVNALLLGDSALYLCASSFQDRHPLHFGNGTRLTVT.